The 6 T cell receptor beta chains in this list originate from one sample, sequenced in a study of blood T cells in healthy people across ages. Using a J-beta primer mix together with a sample-barcoded 5' primer, a second PCR was run for about 6 to 12 cycles. TCRdb fed the 5' RACE reads into MiXCR, producing one record per CDR3 protein. The table includes 1,300,000 or so distinct CDR3 sequences, 55% to 75% detected once. Sample: blood. The receptor source for this set is a man between 18 and 35 years old in good health.

The chain has TRBV4-1 and TRBJ2-3; TRBD2 matches at 9 bases. The CDR3 has 17 amino acids. CDR1 and CDR2 from the germline V gene are MGHRA and YSYEKL. The V gene end was trimmed by 1 base and the J gene end by 3 bases; junction bases not matched to a gene: 8. CDR3: CASSQGRWTSETDTQYF. In DNA, the CDR3 is TGCGCCAGCAGCCAAGGAAGATGGACTAGCGAAACAGATACGCAGTATTTT.

This chain connects TRBV7-9 to TRBJ2-7; no firm D call. Trimming cost V 5 bases and J 3 bases, with 11 bases left between them. Germline V lookup: CDR1 SEHNR, CDR2 FQNEAQ (reference sequence). The CDR3 sequence is 13 residues long. CDR3 residues: CASSLDGYYEQYF. The CDR3 nucleotides are TGTGCCAGCAGCCTCGACGGGTACTACGAGCAGTACTTC.

This clonotype was counted only a few times. This sequence joins TRBV4-3 and TRBJ2-1; D is unresolved. Trimming removed 2 bases from V and 9 bases from J, with 14 bases in between. In germline, CDR1 is LGHNA, CDR2 YSLEER. The CDR3 runs to 14 residues. The CDR3 here is CASSQLTPRGEQFF. The DNA of the CDR3 is TGCGCCAGCAGCCAACTAACACCTCGCGGTGAGCAGTTCTTC.

The chain links TRBV20-1 to TRBJ2-7; D unresolved. This CDR3 has 15 amino acids. V was cut by 1 base and J by 1 base, with 14 bases left in between. The germline CDR1 and CDR2 sequences are DFQATT and SNEGSKA (reference sequence). The CDR3 here is CSARGQTEISYEQYF. In nucleotides, the CDR3 is TGCAGTGCTAGAGGTCAGACCGAAATATCCTACGAGCAGTACTTC.

The chain links TRBV6-2 or TRBV6-3 to TRBJ2-1; no firm D call. The V gene lost 5 bases and the J gene lost 3 bases, with 8 bases spanning the gap. Germline V gene data show CDR1 as MNHEY and CDR2 as SVGEGT. The CDR3 contains 13 residues. The CDR3 DNA reads TGTGCCAGCAGTCCTCTACACTACAATGAGCAGTTCTTC. Translation gives CASSPLHYNEQFF.

This CDR3 is CSAPQALAGNGYEQYF. CDR3 nucleotides: TGCAGTGCCCCCCAGGCACTAGCGGGGAACGGGTACGAGCAGTACTTC. The chain is built from TRBV20-1 and TRBJ2-7; TRBD2 aligns across 10 bases. Germline V gene sequence: CDR1 DFQATT, CDR2 SNEGSKA (reference sequence). V shed 6 bases, J shed 4 bases, and the junction held 15 bases outside the gene matches. The CDR3 has 16 residues.